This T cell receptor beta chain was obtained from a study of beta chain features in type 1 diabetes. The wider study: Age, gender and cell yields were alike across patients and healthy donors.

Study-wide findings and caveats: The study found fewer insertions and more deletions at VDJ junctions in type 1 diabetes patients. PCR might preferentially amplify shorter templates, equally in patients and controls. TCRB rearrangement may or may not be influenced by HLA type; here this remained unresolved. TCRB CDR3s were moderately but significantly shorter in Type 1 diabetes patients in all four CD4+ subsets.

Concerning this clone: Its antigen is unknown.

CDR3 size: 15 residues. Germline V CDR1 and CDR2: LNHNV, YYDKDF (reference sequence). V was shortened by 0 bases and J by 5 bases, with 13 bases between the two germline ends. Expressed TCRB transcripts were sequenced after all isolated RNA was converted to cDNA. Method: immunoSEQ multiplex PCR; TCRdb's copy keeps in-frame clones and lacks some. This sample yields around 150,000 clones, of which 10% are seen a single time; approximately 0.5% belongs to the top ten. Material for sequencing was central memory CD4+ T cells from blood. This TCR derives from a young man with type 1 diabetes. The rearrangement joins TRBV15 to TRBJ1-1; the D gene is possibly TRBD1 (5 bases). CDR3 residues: CATSRDFGGRTEAFF. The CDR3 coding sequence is TGTGCCACCAGCAGAGATTTCGGGGGACGGACTGAAGCTTTCTTT.